This TCR beta chain was profiled in a study of blood T cell repertoires in COVID-19. Study context: Samples representing acute and convalescent COVID-19 were sourced from the United States, Italy and Spain.

Trimming left V 6 bases short and J 0 bases short, with 12 bases between. Germline V gene data show CDR1 as SGHTA and CDR2 as FQGNSA. This CDR3 comprises 15 residues. This clone occurred once. In the original processing: Amplifying reference gene primers gave estimates of nucleated cell counts. Libraries were prepared by immunoSEQ multiplex PCR; TCRdb keeps only in-frame clonotypes and omits some of them. Clone size and V and J calls were adopted from that table, with D and trimming inferred from the DNA. The repertoire holds roughly 130,000 clones, with about 87% as singletons. Material for sequencing was peripheral blood. This TCR was sampled from a man aged 55 to 70 with active or convalescent COVID-19. The J gene is TRBJ1-5, the V gene TRBV7-2, with D possibly matching TRBD1 (6 bases). The CDR3 is CASSSDRSSNQPQHF. The CDR3 DNA reads TGTGCCAGCAGTTCCGACAGGTCTAGCAATCAGCCCCAGCATTTT.